Each of the 16 T cell receptor beta chains below was sequenced from the same sample in a study of cytomegalovirus exposure and HLA in healthy donors. The repertoire was sequenced with immunoSEQ multiplex PCR; TCRdb's copy has only in-frame clones and lacks some. Seen here are some 64,000 clones, 90% to 96% observed once, and the top ten hold less than 1.5%. Input material: PBMCs. These receptors all stem from a woman under 30 in good health and CMV-seronegative.

This clone occurred once. This chain uses TRBV28 with TRBJ2-7, with TRBD2 matching over 15 bases. There are 17 residues in the CDR3. The germline V gene has CDR1 MDHEN and CDR2 SYDVKM. J was trimmed by 2 bases and V by 1 base; bases with no gene match: 3. CDR3 bases: TGTGCCAGCAGTTTATTAGGGACTAGCGGGGGGACCTACGAGCAGTACTTC. This gives the protein CASSLLGTSGGTYEQYF.

This clone is a singleton in its sample. This chain joins TRBV2 and TRBJ1-4; D is ambiguous. This CDR3 has 13 amino acids. Germline V gene sequence: CDR1 SNHLY, CDR2 FYNNEI. The V end was cut by 6 bases, the J end by 3 bases, with 8 bases between. The CDR3 loop is CASRAGSNEKLFF. For the CDR3, the DNA is TGTGCCAGCAGGGCGGGTTCTAATGAAAAACTGTTTTTT.

The rearrangement uses TRBV6-1 and TRBJ2-7; D is possibly TRBD1 (8 bases). The CDR3 loop spans 15 amino acids. The V end lost 4 bases, the J end lost 1 base, and 14 bases lay between the germline ends. Germline values: CDR1 MNHNS, CDR2 SASEGT. The CDR3 DNA follows: TGTGCCAGCAGTGCCTACAGGGGGGGTTCCTACGAGCAGTACTTC. It translates to CASSAYRGGSYEQYF.

J is TRBJ2-5 and V is TRBV11-1, with 12 bases matching TRBD2. There are 16 residues in the CDR3. CDR1 SGHAT and CDR2 FQDESV come from the germline V gene (reference sequence). V was clipped by 5 bases and J by 4 bases; unmatched bases: 8. As DNA, the CDR3 is TGTGCCAGCAGCCGGACTAGCGGGACCCCACGAGAGACCCAGTACTTC. The encoded protein is CASSRTSGTPRETQYF.

The chain is built from TRBV23-1 and TRBJ2-1; TRBD2 might be the D (5 bases). TRBV23-1 is recorded as an ORF, its role being uncertain. The CDR3 has 18 residues. V was cut by 4 bases and J by 0 bases, with 19 bases left in between. CDR3 nucleotides: TGCGCCAGCAGTCGGAGGCTTGCCGCACGGAGCTCCTACAATGAGCAGTTCTTC. This encodes CASSRRLAARSSYNEQFF.

The J gene is TRBJ2-5, the V gene TRBV7-9, with 8 bases aligning to TRBD1. Germline V lookup: CDR1 SEHNR, CDR2 FQNEAQ (reference sequence). V shed 5 bases and J 1 base; nucleotides not matched to a gene: 6. This CDR3 has 15 residues. DNA of the CDR3: TGTGCCAGCAGCCGACGACAGGGGATCCAAGAGACCCAGTACTTC. Protein sequence: CASSRRQGIQETQYF. The full variable domain, rest sourced from reference TRBV7-9 and TRBJ2-5, is DTGVSQNPRHKITKRGQNVTFRCDPISEHNRLYWYRQTLGQGPEFLTYFQNEAQLEKSRLLSDRFSAERPKGSFSTLEIQRTEQGDSAMYLCASSRRQGIQETQYFGPGTRLLVL.

This chain links TRBV19 with TRBJ1-4; 7 bases line up with TRBD1. Germline V gene lookup returns CDR1 LNHDA and CDR2 SQIVND (reference sequence). The V segment lost 4 bases and the J segment 7 bases; nucleotides outside the gene matches: 9. The CDR3 totals 15 residues. Written as DNA, the CDR3 is TGTGCCAGTAGTACCCACAGGGGACGGGGTGAAAAACTGTTTTTT. Amino acid sequence: CASSTHRGRGEKLFF. Together with reference TRBV19 and TRBJ1-4, the CDR3 gives the full variable domain: DGGITQSPKYLFRKEGQNVTLSCEQNLNHDAMYWYRQDPGQGLRLIYYSQIVNDFQKGDIAEGYSVSREKKESFPLTVTSAQKNPTAFYLCASSTHRGRGEKLFFGSGTQLSVL.

The chain links TRBV28 to TRBJ1-5, with no clear D. This CDR3 contains 15 residues. Trimming left V 3 bases short and J 0 bases short, with 9 bases between. The germline CDR1 and CDR2 sequences are MDHEN and SYDVKM. The CDR3 bases are TGTGCCAGCAGTTTTGCCGGGATTAGCAATCAGCCCCAGCATTTT. Protein product: CASSFAGISNQPQHF.

CDR3 sequence: CASSIRYNEQFF. The CDR3 DNA follows: TGTGCCAGTAGTATTCGGTACAATGAGCAGTTCTTC. V usage is TRBV19 and J usage is TRBJ2-1; D gene uncertain. The V gene lost 3 bases and the J gene lost 4 bases, with 4 bases spanning the gap. The length of the CDR3 is 12 residues. CDR1 is LNHDA and CDR2 is SQIVND in the germline V gene (reference sequence).

V usage is TRBV9 and J usage is TRBJ2-3; TRBD2 aligns across 9 bases. The V and J ends lost 0 bases and 6 bases, in that order; junction bases with no gene match: 8. The CDR3 covers 16 residues. Germline assignment: CDR1 SGDLS and CDR2 YYNGEE. CDR3 nucleotide sequence: TGTGCCAGCAGCGTAGGGGGTAGCGGGAGTGTGGATACGCAGTATTTT. Its protein is CASSVGGSGSVDTQYF.

The chain joins TRBV19 to TRBJ2-7; 8 nucleotides agree with TRBD1. The CDR3 is 13 residues long. V shed 5 bases and J 3 bases; nucleotides not matched to a gene: 3. The germline gives CDR1 LNHDA, CDR2 SQIVND (reference sequence). In nucleotides, the CDR3 is TGTGCCAGTAGTGGACAGGGCGACTACGAGCAGTACTTC. It is translated as CASSGQGDYEQYF.

The chain is built from TRBV10-3 and TRBJ2-5, with D tentatively TRBD2 (5 bases). Trimming removed 3 bases at V and 7 bases at J, with 18 bases between. The CDR3 covers 15 residues. The germline V gene has CDR1 ENHRY and CDR2 SYGVKD. The CDR3 region is CAISDPPRTGLTQYF. DNA of the CDR3: TGTGCCATCAGTGATCCCCCCCGGACTGGCCTGACCCAGTACTTC.

The genes are TRBV7-9 and TRBJ2-3, with D possibly TRBD2 on 5 matching bases. Per the germline V gene, CDR1 is SEHNR and CDR2 is FQNEAQ (reference sequence). V was shortened by 0 bases and J by 6 bases, with 10 bases between the two germline ends. The CDR3 runs to 14 residues. CDR3 region: CASSLASPGDTQYF. The CDR3 DNA sequence: TGTGCCAGCAGCTTAGCCTCCCCGGGGGATACGCAGTATTTT. The complete variable domain, with remaining parts taken from reference TRBV7-9 and TRBJ2-3, reads DTGVSQNPRHKITKRGQNVTFRCDPISEHNRLYWYRQTLGQGPEFLTYFQNEAQLEKSRLLSDRFSAERPKGSFSTLEIQRTEQGDSAMYLCASSLASPGDTQYFGPGTRLTVL.

The chain has TRBV2 and TRBJ2-5; D is ambiguous. The CDR3 runs 12 residues. V was shortened by 6 bases and J by 3 bases, with 8 bases between the two germline ends. Germline V gene data show CDR1 as SNHLY and CDR2 as FYNNEI. The DNA for the CDR3 is TGTGCCAGCAGGGAACGGGAAGAGACCCAGTACTTC. Protein product: CASREREETQYF.

A word on this clone: One junction end disagrees with the germline gene, perhaps due to a read error. The chain combines TRBV7-2 with TRBJ1-2; D call uncertain. Germline lookup yields CDR1 SGHTA and CDR2 FQGNSA. The CDR3 totals 12 residues. CDR3 sequence: CASSVAGKSYTF. In DNA, the CDR3 is TGTGCCAGCAGCGTAGCGGGCAAAAGCTACACCTTC.

This sequence joins TRBV4-3 and TRBJ2-7; 7 nucleotides align to TRBD2. CDR1 and CDR2 from the germline V gene are LGHNA and YSLEER. The CDR3 has 16 residues. The V and J ends lost 1 base and 4 bases, in that order; junction bases with no gene match: 10. Here the CDR3 reads CASSQAFAGATYEQYF. The CDR3 DNA reads as TGCGCCAGCAGCCAAGCTTTTGCGGGAGCGACGTACGAGCAGTACTTC.